One and the same sample provided the 14 T cell receptor beta chains below, sequenced in a study of CD8 T cells in Susac syndrome. The RNA input was roughly 0.45 to 1 ug, and it was reverse transcribed with random hexamers. Each CDR3 protein gets one entry after TCRdb re-called the immunoSEQ multiplex PCR reads with MiXCR. Here the sample spans about 290,000 distinct CDR3 sequences, about 89% being singletons. The source material was CD8+ T cells from PBMCs. The receptors derive from a human donor with multiple sclerosis.

The chain recombines TRBV20-1 with TRBJ2-2; D is ambiguous. This CDR3 spans 13 amino acids. The ends were cut back, 5 bases at V and 2 bases at J, with 9 bases in the middle. From germline, CDR1 is DFQATT and CDR2 SNEGSKA (reference sequence). In DNA, the CDR3 is TGCAGTGCTCAGACCGCCAACACCGGGGAGCTGTTTTTT. This gives the protein CSAQTANTGELFF.

V is TRBV6-2 or TRBV6-3 and J is TRBJ2-7, with a tentative D call TRBD2 (6 bases). The V end was cut by 4 bases, the J end by 3 bases, with 13 bases between. The CDR3 loop spans 14 amino acids. Germline V gene sequence: CDR1 MNHEY, CDR2 SVGEGT. CDR3 sequence (DNA): TGTGCCAGCAGTTCCTCTAGCGCGGTCTACGAGCAGTACTTC. Translated, it gives CASSSSSAVYEQYF.

This clonotype showed up just once. V is TRBV18 and J is TRBJ2-1, with 9 positions matching TRBD1. Germline loops: CDR1 KGHSH, CDR2 LQKENI. The CDR3 spans 14 residues. V was clipped by 6 bases and J by 5 bases; unmatched bases: 5. CDR3 bases: TGTGCCAGCTCTCCCGGGACAGGGAACAATGAGCAGTTCTTC. Its translation: CASSPGTGNNEQFF.

V and J are TRBV25-1 and TRBJ2-4, with 9 nucleotides matching TRBD1. Looked up from germline, CDR1 is MGHDK and CDR2 is SYGVNS. The CDR3 runs to 16 residues. The ends lost 5 bases at V and 8 bases at J; junction bases unmatched: 13. DNA of the CDR3: TGTGCCAGCAGTCTTAACCCGGGACAGGGATTAGACATTCAGTACTTC. This codes for CASSLNPGQGLDIQYF.

V and J are TRBV10-3 and TRBJ1-2; no clear D gene. V was clipped by 8 bases and J by 0 bases, with 19 bases between them. Germline lookup yields CDR1 ENHRY and CDR2 SYGVKD. The CDR3 has 16 residues. The CDR3 protein is CAILFLDPWPNYGYTF. The CDR3 coding sequence is TGTGCCATCCTATTTTTAGACCCCTGGCCTAACTATGGCTACACCTTC.

This clonotype was counted only a few times. This chain uses TRBV27 with TRBJ2-2; D gene unclear. V dropped 3 bases and J dropped 2 bases, with 7 bases sitting between them. CDR1 and CDR2 (germline): MNHEY, SMNVEV (reference sequence). This CDR3 has 14 residues. DNA of the CDR3: TGTGCCAGCAGTTTGTTGGGAAACACCGGGGAGCTGTTTTTT. Protein product: CASSLLGNTGELFF.

The chain links TRBV5-4 to TRBJ2-1; 11 bases agree with TRBD2. The germline V gene has CDR1 SGHNT and CDR2 YYREEE (reference sequence). V shed 10 bases, J shed 5 bases, and the junction held 8 bases outside the gene matches. CDR3 length: 14 residues. CDR3: CAGAGTSGNNEQFF. The CDR3 DNA reads TGTGCCGGCGCTGGGACTAGCGGTAACAATGAGCAGTTCTTC.

The J gene is TRBJ1-1, the V gene TRBV10-3, with 8 bases aligning to TRBD1. After removal of 4 bases from V and 3 bases from J, the junction contained 4 bases not matched to a gene. Germline V gives CDR1 ENHRY, CDR2 SYGVKD. This CDR3 has 14 residues. CDR3 loop: CAISGVTGDTEAFF. The CDR3 DNA reads as TGTGCCATCAGTGGAGTGACAGGGGACACTGAAGCTTTCTTT.

The chain recombines TRBV4-3 with TRBJ2-2; unclear D gene. V gave up 4 bases and J gave up 7 bases, with 13 bases separating them. The CDR3 consists of 14 residues. Germline V CDR1 and CDR2: LGHNA, YSLEER. Here the CDR3 DNA reads TGCGCCAGCAGCCCCTCTTGGGGTAGCGGGGAGCTGTTTTTT. Its protein is CASSPSWGSGELFF.

This chain uses TRBV6-6 with TRBJ2-7, with D uncertain. CDR1 and CDR2 (germline): MNHNY, SVGAGI (reference sequence). The CDR3 loop spans 13 amino acids. V was trimmed by 7 bases and J by 3 bases, leaving 13 bases between them. The CDR3: CASTDSSGYEQYF. The CDR3 coding sequence is TGTGCCAGCACCGACTCCTCCGGCTACGAGCAGTACTTC.

The V and J genes are TRBV27 and TRBJ2-2; 8 nucleotides align to TRBD2. Germline CDR1 and CDR2: MNHEY and SMNVEV (reference sequence). Germline trimming cut 6 bases from V and 2 bases from J; bases unmatched to any gene: 5. The CDR3 covers 15 residues. In nucleotides, the CDR3 is TGTGCCAGCAGCCCACTAGCGGTTAACACCGGGGAGCTGTTTTTT. Its protein product is CASSPLAVNTGELFF.

This chain links TRBV20-1 with TRBJ1-1; 7 nucleotides align to TRBD1. The CDR3 runs 13 residues. The ends lost 5 bases at V and 3 bases at J; junction bases unmatched: 6. The germline V gene encodes CDR1 DFQATT and CDR2 SNEGSKA (reference sequence). DNA of the CDR3: TGCAGTGCTTATTCACAGGGGCACACTGAAGCTTTCTTT. This codes for CSAYSQGHTEAFF.

The chain recombines TRBV20-1 with TRBJ2-5; tentatively, D is TRBD1 (6 bases). The CDR3 has 15 amino acids. V was clipped by 0 bases and J by 1 base, with 12 bases between them. Per the germline V gene, CDR1 is DFQATT and CDR2 is SNEGSKA (reference sequence). CDR3 in amino acids: CSARDTHRAQETQYF. CDR3 sequence (DNA): TGCAGTGCTAGAGATACCCACAGGGCCCAAGAGACCCAGTACTTC.

The V gene is TRBV6-2 or TRBV6-3, the J gene TRBJ2-7; D may be TRBD2 (5 bases). The CDR3 is made up of 11 amino acids. Trimming removed 5 bases from V and 11 bases from J, with 13 bases in between. Germline loops: CDR1 MNHEY, CDR2 SVGEGT. The CDR3 reads CASSPGSSEYF. The DNA of the CDR3 is TGTGCCAGCAGTCCGGGGTCCTCGGAGTACTTC.